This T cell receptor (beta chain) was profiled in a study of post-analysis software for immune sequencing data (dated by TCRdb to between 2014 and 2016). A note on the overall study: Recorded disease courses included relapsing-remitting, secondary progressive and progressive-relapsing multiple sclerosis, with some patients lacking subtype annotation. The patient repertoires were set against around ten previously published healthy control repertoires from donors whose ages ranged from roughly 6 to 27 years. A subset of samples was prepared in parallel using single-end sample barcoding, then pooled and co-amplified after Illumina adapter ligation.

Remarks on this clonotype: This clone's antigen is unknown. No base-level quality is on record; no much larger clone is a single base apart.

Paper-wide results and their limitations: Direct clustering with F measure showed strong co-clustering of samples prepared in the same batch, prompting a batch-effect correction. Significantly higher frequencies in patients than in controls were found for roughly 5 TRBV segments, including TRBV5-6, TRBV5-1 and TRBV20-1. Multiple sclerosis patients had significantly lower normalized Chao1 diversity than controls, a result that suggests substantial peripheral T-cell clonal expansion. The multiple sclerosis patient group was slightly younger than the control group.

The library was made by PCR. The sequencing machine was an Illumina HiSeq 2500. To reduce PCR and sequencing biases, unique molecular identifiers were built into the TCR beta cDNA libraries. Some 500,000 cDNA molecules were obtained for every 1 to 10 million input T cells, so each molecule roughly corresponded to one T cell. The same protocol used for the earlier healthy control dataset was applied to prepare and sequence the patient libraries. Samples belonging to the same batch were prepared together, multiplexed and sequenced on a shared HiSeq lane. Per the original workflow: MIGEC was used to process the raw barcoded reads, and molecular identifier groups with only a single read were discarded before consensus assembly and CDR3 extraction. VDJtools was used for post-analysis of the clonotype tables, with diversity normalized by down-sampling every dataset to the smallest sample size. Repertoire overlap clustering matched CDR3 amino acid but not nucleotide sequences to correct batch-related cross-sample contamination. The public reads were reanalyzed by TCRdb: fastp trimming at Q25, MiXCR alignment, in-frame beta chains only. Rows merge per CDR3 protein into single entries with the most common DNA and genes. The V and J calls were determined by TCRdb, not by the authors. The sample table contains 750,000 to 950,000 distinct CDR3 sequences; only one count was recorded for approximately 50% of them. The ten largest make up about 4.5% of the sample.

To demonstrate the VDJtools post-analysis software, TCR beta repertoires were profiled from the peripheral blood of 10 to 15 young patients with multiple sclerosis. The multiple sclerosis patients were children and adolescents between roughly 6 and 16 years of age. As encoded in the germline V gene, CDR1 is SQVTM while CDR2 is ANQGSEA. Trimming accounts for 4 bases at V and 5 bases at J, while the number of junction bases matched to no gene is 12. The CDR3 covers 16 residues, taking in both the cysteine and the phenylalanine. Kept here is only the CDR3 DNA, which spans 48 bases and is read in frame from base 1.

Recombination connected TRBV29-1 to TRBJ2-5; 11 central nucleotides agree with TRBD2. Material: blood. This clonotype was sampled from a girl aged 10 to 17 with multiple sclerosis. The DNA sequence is TGCAGCGTTGTAGGGGGGACTAGCGGATCTCGTGAGACCCAGTACTTC. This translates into CSVVGGTSGSRETQYF.